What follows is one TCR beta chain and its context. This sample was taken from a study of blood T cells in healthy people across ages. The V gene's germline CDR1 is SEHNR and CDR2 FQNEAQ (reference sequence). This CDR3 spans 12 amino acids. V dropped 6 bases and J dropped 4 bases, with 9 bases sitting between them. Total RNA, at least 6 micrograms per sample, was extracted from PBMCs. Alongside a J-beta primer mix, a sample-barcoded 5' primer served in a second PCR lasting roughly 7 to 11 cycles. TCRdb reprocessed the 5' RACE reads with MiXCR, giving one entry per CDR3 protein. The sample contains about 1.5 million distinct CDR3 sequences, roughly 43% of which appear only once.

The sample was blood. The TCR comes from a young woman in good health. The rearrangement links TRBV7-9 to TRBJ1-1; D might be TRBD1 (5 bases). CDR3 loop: CASRRDGTEAFF. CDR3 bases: TGTGCCAGCAGACGGGACGGCACTGAAGCTTTCTTT.